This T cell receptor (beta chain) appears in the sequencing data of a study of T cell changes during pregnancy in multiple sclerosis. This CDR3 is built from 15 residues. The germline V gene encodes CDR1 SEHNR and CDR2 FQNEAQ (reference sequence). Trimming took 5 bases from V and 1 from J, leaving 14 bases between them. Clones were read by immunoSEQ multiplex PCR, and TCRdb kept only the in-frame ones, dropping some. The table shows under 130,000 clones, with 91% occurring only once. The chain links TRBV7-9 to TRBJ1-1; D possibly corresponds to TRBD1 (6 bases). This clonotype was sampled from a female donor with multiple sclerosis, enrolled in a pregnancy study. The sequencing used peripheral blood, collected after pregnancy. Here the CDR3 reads CASSPPGHQNTEAFF. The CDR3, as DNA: TGTGCCAGCAGCCCTCCGGGACACCAGAACACTGAAGCTTTCTTT.